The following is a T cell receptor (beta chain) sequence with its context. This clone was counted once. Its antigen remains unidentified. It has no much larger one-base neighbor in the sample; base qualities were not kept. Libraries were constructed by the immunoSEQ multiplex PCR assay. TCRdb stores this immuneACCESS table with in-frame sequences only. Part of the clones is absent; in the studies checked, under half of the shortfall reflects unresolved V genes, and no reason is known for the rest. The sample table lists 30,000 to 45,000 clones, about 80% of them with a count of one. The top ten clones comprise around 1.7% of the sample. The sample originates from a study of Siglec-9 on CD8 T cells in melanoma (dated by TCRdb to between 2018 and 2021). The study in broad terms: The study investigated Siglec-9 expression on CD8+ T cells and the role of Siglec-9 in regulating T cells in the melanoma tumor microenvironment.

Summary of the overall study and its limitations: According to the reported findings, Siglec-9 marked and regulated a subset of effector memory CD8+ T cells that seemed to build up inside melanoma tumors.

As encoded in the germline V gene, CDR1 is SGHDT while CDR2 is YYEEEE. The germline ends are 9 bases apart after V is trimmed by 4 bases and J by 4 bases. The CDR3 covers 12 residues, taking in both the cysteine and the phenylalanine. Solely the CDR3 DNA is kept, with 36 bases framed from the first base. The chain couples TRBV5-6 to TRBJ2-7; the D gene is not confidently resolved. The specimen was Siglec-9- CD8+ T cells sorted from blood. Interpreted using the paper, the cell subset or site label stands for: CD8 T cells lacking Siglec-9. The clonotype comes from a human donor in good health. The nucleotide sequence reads TGTGCCAGCAGCCGTACGGAGTACGAGCAGTACTTC. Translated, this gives CASSRTEYEQYF.